The rows below give T cell receptor beta chains drawn from one sample of a study of cytomegalovirus exposure and HLA in healthy donors. Assay: immunoSEQ multiplex PCR; the TCRdb copy retains only in-frame clones and omits some. The data show about 210,000 clones, approximately 82% seen once. Sequencing used PBMCs. Every receptor here comes from a woman aged 45-60 years in good health and CMV-seropositive. Both conserved end residues are part of each CDR3. A D gene is named only where the DNA matches it firmly. Only part of the rows carry a size: once, few, many, or a class if the clone is expanded.

v_gene,j_gene,d_gene,abundance,CDR3aa,CDR3nt
TRBV5-8,TRBJ2-3,-,-,CASSLEMAGLQRSTDTQYF,TGTGCCAGCAGCTTGGAAATGGCGGGGTTACAGCGTAGCACAGATACGCAGTATTTT
TRBV19,TRBJ1-5,-,-,CASSPGLGGNQPQHF,TGTGCCAGTAGTCCGGGACTGGGGGGCAATCAGCCCCAGCATTTT
TRBV30,TRBJ1-2,TRBD1,once,CAWSLDRGREHYGYTF,TGTGCCTGGAGTCTAGACAGGGGGCGCGAGCACTATGGCTACACCTTC
TRBV7-8,TRBJ2-7,-,-,CASSSGGDRTTSYEQYF,TGTGCCAGCAGCTCGGGGGGCGATAGGACTACCTCCTACGAGCAGTACTTC
TRBV19,TRBJ2-6,TRBD1,-,CATSRGDSISGANVLTF,TGTGCCACCTCCCGTGGGGACAGTATCTCTGGGGCCAACGTCCTGACTTTC
TRBV11-2,TRBJ1-5,-,-,CASSGTGGSNQPQHF,TGTGCCAGCAGCGGGACTGGAGGGAGCAATCAGCCCCAGCATTTT
TRBV4-3,TRBJ1-1,-,-,CASSQDHGWAFF,TGCGCCAGCAGTCAAGATCACGGTTGGGCTTTCTTT
TRBV12-5,TRBJ1-2,-,-,CASGLPGVGQNLEGYGYTF,TGTGCTAGTGGTTTGCCCGGTGTTGGTCAGAACCTTGAGGGCTATGGCTACACCTTC
TRBV5-1,TRBJ1-1,-,-,CASSTMGQLNTEAFF,TGCGCCAGCAGCACGATGGGACAATTGAACACTGAAGCTTTCTTT
TRBV27,TRBJ2-3,TRBD2,-,CASSLSSGATDTQYF,TGTGCCAGCAGTTTATCTAGCGGGGCCACAGATACGCAGTATTTT